Shown below are 29 T cell receptor beta chains from a single sample sequenced in a study of shared clonotypes between healthy human individuals (dated by TCRdb to 2018 to 2020). Library preparation employed the immunoSEQ multiplex PCR assay. The table was pulled from immuneACCESS by TCRdb, which kept in-frame rearrangements only. Such tables lose some clones; where checked, under half of the loss comes from unresolved V genes, and the rest has no known cause. This sample lists about 340,000 clones; more than 60% were detected once. The top ten hold about 10% of the sample. The specimen was memory CD4+ T cells sorted from blood. The sample's cell subset or site, from its label and the paper: CD45RA-negative fraction. These receptors all come from a man aged 25 to 40 in good health.

In its sample, this clone was seen a few times. Other DNA sequences in the same sample also yield this CDR3. The rearrangement uses TRBV7-9 and TRBJ1-1; D is unresolved. Germline values: CDR1 SEHNR, CDR2 FQNEAQ (reference sequence). V lost 5 bases to trimming and J lost 4 bases, with 2 bases between them. There are 10 residues in the CDR3. The CDR3 loop is CASSGTEAFF. The CDR3 DNA reads TGTGCCAGCAGCGGCACTGAAGCTTTCTTT.

A few counts support this clone. A junction boundary mismatches the germline segment, possibly from a read error. The chain has TRBV9 and TRBJ2-3, with D unresolved. From germline, CDR1 is SGDLS and CDR2 YYNGEE. This CDR3 has 11 residues. The CDR3 is CPSRKGNTQYF. The DNA for the CDR3 is TGCCCCTCCCGGAAAGGGAATACGCAGTATTTT.

The V call is TRBV11-2, the J call TRBJ1-1; D ambiguous. Germline assignment: CDR1 SGHAT and CDR2 FQNNGV. This CDR3 spans 14 amino acids. V lost 5 bases to trimming and J lost 0 bases, with 10 bases between them. CDR3: CASSELNMNTEAFF. Here the CDR3 DNA reads TGTGCCAGCAGCGAACTCAACATGAACACTGAAGCTTTCTTT.

The chain recombines TRBV4-3 with TRBJ2-6, with unresolved D. Trimming stripped 5 bases from V and 0 bases from J, with 11 bases between. Germline V gene data show CDR1 as LGHNA and CDR2 as YSLEER. CDR3 length equals 16 residues. This CDR3 is CASSTGPDSGANVLTF. CDR3 coding DNA: TGCGCCAGCAGCACCGGGCCCGACTCTGGGGCCAACGTCCTGACTTTC.

This clone was observed a single time. The chain combines TRBV18 with TRBJ2-3; D may match TRBD1 or TRBD2 (5 bases each). CDR1 is KGHSH, CDR2 LQKENI, per germline. The V end lost 4 bases, the J end lost 0 bases, and 20 bases lay between the germline ends. The CDR3 extends over 18 amino acids. This CDR3 reads CASSRDRGPLSSTDTQYF. CDR3 bases: TGTGCCAGCTCACGTGACAGAGGGCCCTTATCTAGCACAGATACGCAGTATTTT.

In its sample, this clone was seen once. J is TRBJ2-7 and V is TRBV28, with 9 bases fitting TRBD2. The CDR3 consists of 22 residues. CDR1 and CDR2 from the germline V gene are MDHEN and SYDVKM. V gave up 2 bases and J gave up 2 bases; unmatched junction bases: 25. The CDR3 nucleotides read TGTGCCAGCAGTTTAGCTGGTGTAACAGGACGACCCACTAGCGGGTTTACCTACGAGCAGTACTTC. It specifies CASSLAGVTGRPTSGFTYEQYF.

The chain combines TRBV11-2 with TRBJ2-2; D gene uncertain. The V end lost 5 bases, the J end lost 3 bases, and 7 bases lay between the germline ends. The V gene's germline CDR1 is SGHAT and CDR2 FQNNGV. CDR3 length: 13 residues. CDR3 in DNA: TGTGCCAGCAGCCGTCAATACACCGGGGAGCTGTTTTTT. Translation: CASSRQYTGELFF.

V usage is TRBV5-6 and J usage is TRBJ2-7, with no clear D. Germline values: CDR1 SGHDT, CDR2 YYEEEE. V lost 2 bases, J lost 1 base, and 16 bases lay in between. The CDR3 extends over 16 amino acids. CDR3 DNA sequence: TGTGCCAGCAGCTTTACTCTGGGGTTGAGGTCCTACGAGCAGTACTTC. Protein product: CASSFTLGLRSYEQYF.

Comments on this clone: Other DNA sequences in the same sample also yield this CDR3. V and J are TRBV9 and TRBJ2-7, with 11 bases that match TRBD2. The CDR3 totals 15 residues. CDR1 is SGDLS, CDR2 YYNGEE, per germline. V shed 2 bases, J shed 0 bases, and the junction held 1 base outside the gene matches. The CDR3 is CASSVGLAGSYEQYF. CDR3 bases: TGTGCCAGCAGCGTCGGACTAGCGGGCTCCTACGAGCAGTACTTC.

The V gene is TRBV4-2, the J gene TRBJ2-5; D gene uncertain. This CDR3 has 13 amino acids. CDR1 and CDR2 from the germline V gene are LGHNA and YNFKEQ. V lost 0 bases and J 2 bases, leaving 4 bases between the germline ends. The CDR3 sequence is CASSQERQETQYF. The CDR3 DNA sequence: TGTGCCAGCAGCCAAGAACGGCAAGAGACCCAGTACTTC.

The chain joins TRBV5-1 to TRBJ1-2; tentatively, D is TRBD1 (5 bases). The CDR3 loop spans 14 amino acids. The ends were cut back, 2 bases at V and 4 bases at J, with 12 bases in the middle. Germline V gene lookup returns CDR1 SGHRS and CDR2 YFSETQ. CDR3 DNA: TGCGCCAGCAGCTTCGGGACGATGGGCTATGGCTACACCTTC. It translates to CASSFGTMGYGYTF.

The V and J genes are TRBV6-6 and TRBJ1-2; 9 nucleotides align to TRBD1. Trimming cost V 7 bases and J 5 bases; bases outside gene matches: 14. The CDR3 is made up of 16 amino acids. The germline V gene encodes CDR1 MNHNY and CDR2 SVGAGI (reference sequence). This CDR3 is CASTRLTTGGGYGYTF. The CDR3 DNA is TGTGCCAGCACCAGACTAACGACAGGGGGAGGTTATGGCTACACCTTC.

The chain employs TRBV7-9 and TRBJ1-1; tentative D call: TRBD1 (6 bases). The CDR3 sequence is 15 residues long. The germline V gene has CDR1 SEHNR and CDR2 FQNEAQ (reference sequence). V was trimmed by 2 bases and J by 5 bases, leaving 15 bases between them. In DNA, the CDR3 is TGTGCCAGCAGCTTAAACGGCCAGGGGACGACTGAAGCTTTCTTT. Its translation is CASSLNGQGTTEAFF.

V and J are TRBV4-3 and TRBJ1-1, with D possibly matching TRBD1 (5 bases). This CDR3 contains 15 residues. Deletions cut 4 bases from V and 6 bases from J, with 18 bases between. Germline V gene sequence: CDR1 LGHNA, CDR2 YSLEER. The CDR3 nucleotides read TGCGCCAGCAGCCGGGGGAATTCCCTGGGGGCTGAAGCTTTCTTT. Translated, it gives CASSRGNSLGAEAFF.

This chain joins TRBV28 and TRBJ2-2, with 8 positions matching TRBD1. The V gene's germline CDR1 is MDHEN and CDR2 SYDVKM. The CDR3 has 13 residues. The junction had 5 bases not matched to a gene; V was cut back by 9 bases and J by 5 bases. CDR3 nucleotides: TGTGCCAGGCGGGACAGGTATACCGGGGAGCTGTTTTTT. Its protein product is CARRDRYTGELFF.

This clone turned up a few times. This CDR3 reads CASKGQGYSNQPQHF. The CDR3 nucleotides read TGTGCCAGCAAGGGACAGGGGTATAGCAATCAGCCCCAGCATTTT. The chain recombines TRBV28 with TRBJ1-5; 10 nucleotides match TRBD1. Germline lookup yields CDR1 MDHEN and CDR2 SYDVKM. Trimming at V came to 7 bases and at J to 0 bases, leaving 3 bases not matched to a gene. This CDR3 comprises 15 residues.

V gene TRBV5-4 combines with J gene TRBJ2-7, with D hard to call. This CDR3 region has 13 residues. The germline CDR1 and CDR2 sequences are SGHNT and YYREEE (reference sequence). V gave up 4 bases and J gave up 4 bases, with 12 bases separating them. The CDR3 region is CASSPRPRYEQYF. CDR3 nucleotides: TGTGCCAGCAGCCCGCGGCCGAGGTACGAGCAGTACTTC.

Details on this clone: The same CDR3 is also encoded by other DNA sequences in this sample. This chain joins TRBV4-3 and TRBJ2-3; 8 positions agree with TRBD2. Germline CDR1 is LGHNA and CDR2 is YSLEER. Trimming at V came to 1 base and at J to 2 bases, leaving 5 bases not matched to a gene. The CDR3 has 16 amino acids. As DNA, the CDR3 is TGCGCCAGCAGCCAAGGAACAGCGGGGGTCACAGATACGCAGTATTTT. Amino acids: CASSQGTAGVTDTQYF.

The rearrangement uses TRBV27 and TRBJ2-1; no firm D call. The V end lost 5 bases, the J end lost 3 bases, and 20 bases lay between the germline ends. Looked up from germline, CDR1 is MNHEY and CDR2 is SMNVEV (reference sequence). The CDR3 sequence is 17 residues long. The CDR3 nucleotides read TGTGCCAGCAGTAAATTTAGCCGCCCGCTAGGCTACAATGAGCAGTTCTTC. It encodes CASSKFSRPLGYNEQFF.

This clone was seen a handful of times. The chain combines TRBV5-6 with TRBJ2-5, with 8 bases that match TRBD1. J gave up 2 bases and V 3 bases, and 12 bases lay outside the gene matches. The length of the CDR3 is 17 residues. Germline V lookup: CDR1 SGHDT, CDR2 YYEEEE. CDR3 sequence reads: CASSSETGDRIQETQYF. The CDR3 DNA reads TGTGCCAGCAGCTCGGAGACCGGGGACAGGATACAAGAGACCCAGTACTTC. The variable domain in full, with the rest retrieved from reference TRBV5-6 and TRBJ2-5, is DAGVTQSPTHLIKTRGQQVTLRCSPKSGHDTVSWYQQALGQGPQFIFQYYEEEERQRGNFPDRFSGHQFPNYSSELNVNALLLGDSALYLCASSSETGDRIQETQYFGPGTRLLVL.

The rearrangement joins TRBV5-1 to TRBJ2-5; D is tentatively TRBD1 or TRBD2 (6 bases each). The CDR3 is made up of 17 amino acids. Trimming removed 2 bases from V and 1 base from J, with 18 bases in between. Germline CDR1 and CDR2: SGHRS and YFSETQ. This CDR3 is CASSLEGGTPSQETQYF. The CDR3 DNA sequence: TGCGCCAGCAGCTTAGAGGGCGGGACACCCTCCCAAGAGACCCAGTACTTC. The entire variable domain, with the rest obtained from reference TRBV5-1 and TRBJ2-5, is as follows: KAGVTQTPRYLIKTRGQQVTLSCSPISGHRSVSWYQQTPGQGLQFLFEYFSETQRNKGNFPGRFSGRQFSNSRSEMNVSTLELGDSALYLCASSLEGGTPSQETQYFGPGTRLLVL.

This clone was counted a few times. The CDR3 region has the DNA TGTGCCAGCAGGAGGACAGGGGTTACCTACGAGCAGTACTTC. Translated: CASRRTGVTYEQYF. The J gene is TRBJ2-7, the V gene TRBV6-1; 9 positions agree with TRBD1. J was trimmed by 2 bases and V by 6 bases; bases with no gene match: 5. The germline V gene encodes CDR1 MNHNS and CDR2 SASEGT. This CDR3 is 14 amino acids long.

This chain links TRBV5-1 with TRBJ2-1, with 14 bases that match TRBD2. The CDR3 sequence is 16 residues long. V gave up 4 bases and J gave up 9 bases; unmatched junction bases: 9. From germline, CDR1 is SGHRS and CDR2 YFSETQ. The DNA of the CDR3 is TGCGCCAGCAGCCTCGGGACTAGCGGGAGTTTGGTTGAGCAGTTCTTC. It yields the protein CASSLGTSGSLVEQFF.

A single count supports this clone. The V and J genes are TRBV30 and TRBJ2-7, with 7 bases that match TRBD1. After removal of 1 base from V and 2 bases from J, the junction contained 5 bases not matched to a gene. CDR1 and CDR2 from the germline V gene are GTSNPN and SVGIG (reference sequence). The CDR3 totals 14 residues. The CDR3 here is CAWSGGQLTYEQYF. CDR3 coding DNA: TGTGCCTGGAGTGGGGGACAGTTAACCTACGAGCAGTACTTC.

This clone appeared a single time. As DNA, the CDR3 is TGTGCCAGCAGCTTAGGACTAGCGGGACTCTACAATGAGCAGTTCTTC. It yields the protein CASSLGLAGLYNEQFF. The rearrangement joins TRBV7-2 to TRBJ2-1; 11 nucleotides align to TRBD2. The trim removed 1 base at V and 3 bases at J, leaving 2 bases unmatched. CDR3 length: 16 residues. CDR1 is SGHTA and CDR2 is FQGNSA in the germline V gene.

J is TRBJ1-1 and V is TRBV28; 9 nucleotides align to TRBD1. This CDR3 is built from 16 residues. Germline loops: CDR1 MDHEN, CDR2 SYDVKM. The V and J ends lost 2 bases and 4 bases, in that order; junction bases with no gene match: 8. CDR3 sequence reads: CASSLGTGFRGTEAFF. The CDR3 DNA reads TGTGCCAGCAGTTTAGGGACAGGGTTTCGGGGCACTGAAGCTTTCTTT.

In its sample, this clone was seen once. The chain carries TRBV7-8 and TRBJ2-1, with 9 positions matching TRBD2. The CDR3 loop spans 16 amino acids. Per germline, CDR1 SGHVS and CDR2 FQNEAQ. V lost 4 bases and J lost 1; bases outside the gene matches: 5. For the CDR3, the DNA is TGTGCCAGCAGCTCTAAAGGACTAGCGTCCTACAATGAGCAGTTCTTC. Translated, it gives CASSSKGLASYNEQFF.

This clone has ten or more counts. The chain links TRBV6-5 to TRBJ1-2, with TRBD1 identical over 7 bases. Germline V gene data show CDR1 as MNHEY and CDR2 as SVGAGI. This CDR3 comprises 14 residues. J was trimmed by 2 bases and V by 8 bases; bases with no gene match: 8. The CDR3 region has the DNA TGTGCCAGCGGAGGAACAGGGGCGAACTATGGCTACACCTTC. Its protein product is CASGGTGANYGYTF.

Remarks on this clone: Compared with germline, one end of the junction differs, possibly owing to a read error. The chain couples TRBV5-1 to TRBJ2-1; TRBD1 agrees at 9 bases. From germline, CDR1 is SGHRS and CDR2 YFSETQ. The length of the CDR3 is 15 residues. The CDR3 loop reads CASSFLGQGRNEQFF. The DNA of the CDR3 is TGTGCCAGCAGCTTTTTGGGACAGGGTCGGAATGAGCAGTTCTTC.